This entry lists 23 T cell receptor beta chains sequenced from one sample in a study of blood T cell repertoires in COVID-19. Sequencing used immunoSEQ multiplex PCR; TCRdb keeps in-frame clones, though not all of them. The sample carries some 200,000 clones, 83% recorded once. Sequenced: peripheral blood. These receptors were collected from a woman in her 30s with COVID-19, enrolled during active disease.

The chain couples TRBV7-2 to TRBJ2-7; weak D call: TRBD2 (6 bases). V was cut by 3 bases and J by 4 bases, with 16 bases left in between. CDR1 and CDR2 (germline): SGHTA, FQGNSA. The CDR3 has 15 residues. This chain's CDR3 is CASSFMRDGSYEQYF. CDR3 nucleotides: TGTGCCAGCAGCTTTATGCGGGACGGTAGTTACGAGCAGTACTTC.

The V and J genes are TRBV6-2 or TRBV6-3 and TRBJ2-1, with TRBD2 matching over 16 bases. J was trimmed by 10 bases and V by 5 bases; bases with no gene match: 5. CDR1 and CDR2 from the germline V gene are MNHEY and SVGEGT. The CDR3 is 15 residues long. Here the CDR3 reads CASSRGTSGRGEQFF. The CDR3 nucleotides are TGTGCCAGCAGTCGCGGGACTAGCGGGAGGGGGGAGCAGTTCTTC.

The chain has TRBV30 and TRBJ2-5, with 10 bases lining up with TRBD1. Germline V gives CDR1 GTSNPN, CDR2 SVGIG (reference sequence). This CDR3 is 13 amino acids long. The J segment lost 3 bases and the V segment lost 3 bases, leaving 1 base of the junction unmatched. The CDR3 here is CAWRDRGEETQYF. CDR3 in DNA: TGTGCCTGGAGGGACAGGGGGGAAGAGACCCAGTACTTC. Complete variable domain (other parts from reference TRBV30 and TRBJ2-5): SQTIHQWPATLVQPVGSPLSLECTVEGTSNPNLYWYRQAAGRGLQLLFYSVGIGQISSEVPQNLSASRPQDRQFILSSKKLLLSDSGFYLCAWRDRGEETQYFGPGTRLLVL.

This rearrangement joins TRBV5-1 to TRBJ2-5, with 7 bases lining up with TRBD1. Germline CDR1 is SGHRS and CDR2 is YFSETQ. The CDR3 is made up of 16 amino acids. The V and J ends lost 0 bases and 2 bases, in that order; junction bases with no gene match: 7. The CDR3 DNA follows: TGCGCCAGCAGCTTGGCCGTTTCAGGGGGTCAAGAGACCCAGTACTTC. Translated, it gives CASSLAVSGGQETQYF.

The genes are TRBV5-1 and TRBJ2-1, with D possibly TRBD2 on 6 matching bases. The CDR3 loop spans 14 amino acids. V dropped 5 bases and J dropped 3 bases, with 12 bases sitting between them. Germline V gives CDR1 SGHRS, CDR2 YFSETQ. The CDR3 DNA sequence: TGCGCCAGCAGAAGAGCGGGTATCTACAATGAGCAGTTCTTC. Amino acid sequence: CASRRAGIYNEQFF.

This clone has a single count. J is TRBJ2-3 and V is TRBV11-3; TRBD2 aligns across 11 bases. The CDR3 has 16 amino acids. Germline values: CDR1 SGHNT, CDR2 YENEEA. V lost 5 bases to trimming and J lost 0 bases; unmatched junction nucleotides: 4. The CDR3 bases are TGTGCCAGCAGCCGATTAGCGGGGGGGAGCACAGATACGCAGTATTTT. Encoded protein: CASSRLAGGSTDTQYF.

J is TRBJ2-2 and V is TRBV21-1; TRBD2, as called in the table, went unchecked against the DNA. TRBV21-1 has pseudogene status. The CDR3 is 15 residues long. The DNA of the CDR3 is TGTGTCATCCTCGGACTAGCGGAGAACACCGGGGAGCTGTTTTTT. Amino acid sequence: CVILGLAENTGELFF.

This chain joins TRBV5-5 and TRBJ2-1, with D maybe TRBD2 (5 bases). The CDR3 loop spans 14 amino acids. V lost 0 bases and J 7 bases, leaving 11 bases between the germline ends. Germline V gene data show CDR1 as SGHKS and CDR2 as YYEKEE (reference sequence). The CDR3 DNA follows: TGTGCCAGCAGCTTGGGTCCATCGGGGAATGAGCAGTTCTTC. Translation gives CASSLGPSGNEQFF.

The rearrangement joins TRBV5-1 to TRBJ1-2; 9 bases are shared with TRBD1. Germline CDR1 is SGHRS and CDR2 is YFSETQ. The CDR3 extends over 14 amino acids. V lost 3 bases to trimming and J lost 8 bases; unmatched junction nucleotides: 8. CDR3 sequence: CASSSSGTGLGYTF. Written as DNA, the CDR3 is TGCGCCAGCAGCTCATCCGGGACAGGGTTGGGCTACACCTTC. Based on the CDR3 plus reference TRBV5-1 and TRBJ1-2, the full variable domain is KAGVTQTPRYLIKTRGQQVTLSCSPISGHRSVSWYQQTPGQGLQFLFEYFSETQRNKGNFPGRFSGRQFSNSRSEMNVSTLELGDSALYLCASSSSGTGLGYTFGSGTRLTVV.

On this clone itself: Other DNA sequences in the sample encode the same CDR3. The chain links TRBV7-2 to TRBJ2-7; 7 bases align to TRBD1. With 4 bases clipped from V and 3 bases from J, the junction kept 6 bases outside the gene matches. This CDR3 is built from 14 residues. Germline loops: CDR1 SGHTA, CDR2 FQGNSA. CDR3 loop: CASSSRQGSYEQYF. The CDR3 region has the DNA TGTGCCAGCAGCTCCCGACAGGGCAGCTACGAGCAGTACTTC.

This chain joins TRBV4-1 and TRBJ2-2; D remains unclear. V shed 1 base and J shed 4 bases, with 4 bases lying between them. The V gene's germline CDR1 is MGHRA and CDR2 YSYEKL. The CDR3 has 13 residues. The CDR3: CASSQAVTGELFF. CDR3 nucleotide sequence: TGCGCCAGCAGCCAAGCGGTCACCGGGGAGCTGTTTTTT.

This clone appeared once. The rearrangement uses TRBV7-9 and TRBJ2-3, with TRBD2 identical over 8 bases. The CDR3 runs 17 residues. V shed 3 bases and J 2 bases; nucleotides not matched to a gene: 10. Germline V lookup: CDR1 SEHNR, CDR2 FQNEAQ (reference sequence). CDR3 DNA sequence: TGTGCCAGCAGCTTGAGCGGGAGAATCGGGCACACAGATACGCAGTATTTT. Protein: CASSLSGRIGHTDTQYF. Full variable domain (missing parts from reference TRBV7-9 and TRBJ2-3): DTGVSQNPRHKITKRGQNVTFRCDPISEHNRLYWYRQTLGQGPEFLTYFQNEAQLEKSRLLSDRFSAERPKGSFSTLEIQRTEQGDSAMYLCASSLSGRIGHTDTQYFGPGTRLTVL.

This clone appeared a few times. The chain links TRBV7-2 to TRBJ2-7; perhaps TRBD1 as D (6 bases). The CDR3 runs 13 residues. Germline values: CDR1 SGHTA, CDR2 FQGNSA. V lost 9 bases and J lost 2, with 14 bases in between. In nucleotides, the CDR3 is TGTGCCAGTGCGTACAGGGTTACCTACGAGCAGTACTTC. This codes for CASAYRVTYEQYF. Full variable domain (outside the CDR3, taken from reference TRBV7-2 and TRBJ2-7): GAGVSQSPSNKVTEKGKDVELRCDPISGHTALYWYRQSLGQGLEFLIYFQGNSAPDKSGLPSDRFSAERTGGSVSTLTIQRTQQEDSAVYLCASAYRVTYEQYFGPGTRLTVT.

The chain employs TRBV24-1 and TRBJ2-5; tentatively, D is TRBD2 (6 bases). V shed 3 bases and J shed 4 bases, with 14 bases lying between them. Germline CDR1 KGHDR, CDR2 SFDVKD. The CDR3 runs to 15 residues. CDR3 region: CATSDRTEGRETQYF. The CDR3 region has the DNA TGTGCCACCAGTGATCGGACGGAGGGGCGAGAGACCCAGTACTTC.

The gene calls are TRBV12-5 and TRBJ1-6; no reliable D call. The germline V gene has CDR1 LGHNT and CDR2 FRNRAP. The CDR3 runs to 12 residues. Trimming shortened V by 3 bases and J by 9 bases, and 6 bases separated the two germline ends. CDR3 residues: CASGFPSSPLHF. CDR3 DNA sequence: TGTGCTAGTGGTTTCCCGTCTTCACCCCTCCACTTT.

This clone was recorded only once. CDR3 nucleotide sequence: TGTGCCAGCACCTCCACGGGGAATTACTATGGCTACACCTTC. This encodes CASTSTGNYYGYTF. V usage is TRBV11-2 and J usage is TRBJ1-2; no clear D gene. The germline V gene encodes CDR1 SGHAT and CDR2 FQNNGV. This CDR3 has 14 amino acids. V was trimmed by 7 bases and J by 3 bases, leaving 15 bases between them.

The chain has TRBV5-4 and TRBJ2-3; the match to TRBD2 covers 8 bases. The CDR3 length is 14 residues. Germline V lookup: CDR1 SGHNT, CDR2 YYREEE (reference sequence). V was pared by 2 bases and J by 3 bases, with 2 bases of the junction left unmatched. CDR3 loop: CASSLGLATDTQYF. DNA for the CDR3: TGTGCCAGCAGCTTAGGACTAGCAACAGATACGCAGTATTTT.

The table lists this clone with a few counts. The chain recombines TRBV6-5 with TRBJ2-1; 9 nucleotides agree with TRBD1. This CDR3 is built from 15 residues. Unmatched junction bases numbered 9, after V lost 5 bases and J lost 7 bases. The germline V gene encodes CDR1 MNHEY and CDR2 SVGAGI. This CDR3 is CASSPGQGNINEQFF. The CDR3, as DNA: TGTGCCAGCAGTCCGGGACAGGGAAATATAAATGAGCAGTTCTTC.

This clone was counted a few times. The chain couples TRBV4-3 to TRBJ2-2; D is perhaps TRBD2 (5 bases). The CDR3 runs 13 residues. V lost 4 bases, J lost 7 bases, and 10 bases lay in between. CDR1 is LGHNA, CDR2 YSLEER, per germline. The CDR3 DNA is TGCGCCAGCAGCCCCCGAGCGGACGGGGAGCTGTTTTTT. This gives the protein CASSPRADGELFF.

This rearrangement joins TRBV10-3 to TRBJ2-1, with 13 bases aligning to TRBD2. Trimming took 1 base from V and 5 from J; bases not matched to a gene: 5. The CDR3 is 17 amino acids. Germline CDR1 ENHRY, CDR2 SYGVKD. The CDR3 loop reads CAISEWDGLAGDNEQFF. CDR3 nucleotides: TGTGCCATCAGTGAGTGGGATGGACTAGCGGGAGACAATGAGCAGTTCTTC.

The DNA of the CDR3 is TGTGCCAGCAGCTCCCAAGGAGGATCCGGGGAGCAGTACTTC. Residues: CASSSQGGSGEQYF. The V call is TRBV3-1 (or the pseudogene TRBV3-2), the J call TRBJ2-7, with a tentative D call TRBD2 (5 bases). CDR3 length: 14 amino acids. Germline lookup yields CDR1 LGHDT and CDR2 YNNKEL (reference sequence). With 5 bases removed from V and 7 bases from J, the gap between germline ends came to 18 bases.

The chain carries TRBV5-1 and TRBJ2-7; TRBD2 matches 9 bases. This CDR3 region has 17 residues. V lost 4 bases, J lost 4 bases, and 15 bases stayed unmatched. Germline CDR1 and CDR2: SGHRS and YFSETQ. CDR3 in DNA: TGCGCCAGCAGCAGCCTCCTCAGCGGGGGGATTAGGTACGAGCAGTACTTC. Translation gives CASSSLLSGGIRYEQYF.

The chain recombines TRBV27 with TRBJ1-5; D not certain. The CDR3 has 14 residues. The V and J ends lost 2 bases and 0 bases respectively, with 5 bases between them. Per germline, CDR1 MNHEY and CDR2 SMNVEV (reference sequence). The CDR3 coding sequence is TGTGCCAGCAGTTTAGAAGCTAGCAATCAGCCCCAGCATTTT. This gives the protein CASSLEASNQPQHF.